The 5 T cell receptor beta chains presented below share a single source sample, sequenced in a study of blood T cell repertoires in COVID-19. Assay: immunoSEQ multiplex PCR; the TCRdb copy retains only in-frame clones and omits some. The table has 200,000 to 250,000 clones, 88% seen once. Sequencing used peripheral blood. Receptors were obtained from a woman aged 55 to 70 with acute or convalescent COVID-19.

The chain is built from TRBV18 and TRBJ1-1; 8 bases agree with TRBD1. Per the germline V gene, CDR1 is KGHSH and CDR2 is LQKENI. The CDR3 spans 14 residues. With V trimmed by 2 bases and J by 4 bases, 3 bases remained unmatched. This chain's CDR3 is CASSPTDRVTEAFF. The CDR3 DNA follows: TGTGCCAGCTCACCAACGGACAGGGTCACTGAAGCTTTCTTT.

This chain connects TRBV27 to TRBJ2-3; 8 positions agree with TRBD2. CDR1 MNHEY and CDR2 SMNVEV come from the germline V gene (reference sequence). The CDR3 has 17 residues. J was trimmed by 2 bases and V by 1 base; bases with no gene match: 8. CDR3 nucleotide sequence: TGTGCCAGCAGTTTATTTCCAGCGGGGGTGACCACAGATACGCAGTATTTT. It codes for CASSLFPAGVTTDTQYF.

The gene calls are TRBV6-1 and TRBJ1-5; D ambiguous. The CDR3 covers 14 residues. Trimming stripped 1 base from V and 7 bases from J, with 11 bases between. Germline CDR1 and CDR2: MNHNS and SASEGT. CDR3 in amino acids: CASSEGSLRQPQHF. CDR3 DNA sequence: TGTGCCAGCAGTGAAGGGAGCTTACGGCAGCCCCAGCATTTT.

The J gene is TRBJ2-4, the V gene TRBV9; 7 positions agree with TRBD1. Germline V gene sequence: CDR1 SGDLS, CDR2 YYNGEE. V shed 3 bases, J shed 6 bases, and the junction held 0 bases outside the gene matches. The CDR3 length is 12 residues. CDR3 in DNA: TGTGCCAGCAGCGGACAGGGAAACATTCAGTACTTC. Translated, it gives CASSGQGNIQYF.

For the CDR3, the DNA is TGTGCCAGCTCACCAGGACAGGGTATTAGCGAGCAGTACTTC. It encodes CASSPGQGISEQYF. The chain recombines TRBV18 with TRBJ2-7; TRBD1 aligns across 8 bases. The CDR3 consists of 14 residues. V gave up 2 bases and J gave up 6 bases; unmatched junction bases: 6. From germline, CDR1 is KGHSH and CDR2 LQKENI.